The 3 T cell receptor beta chains given below trace back to one sample, sequenced in a study of T-cell memory formation after mild COVID-19. TCRdb re-called the 5' RACE reads through MiXCR, storing one row per CDR3 protein. The data hold 470,000 or so distinct CDR3 sequences, with around a quarter observed a single time. The sequencing input was PBMCs or a T cell subset sorted from them (not recorded which). The receptors derive from an adult woman who had mild COVID-19 (a few samples of this study predate the infection). Cell type and time point are not known.

This clonotype appeared many times. The CDR3 DNA reads TGTGCCAGCAGCCGGGACAGGGACGGGGGGTCCTACAATGAGCAGTTCTTC. Its translation is CASSRDRDGGSYNEQFF. This chain joins TRBV4-2 and TRBJ2-1, with 9 bases matching TRBD1. J was trimmed by 1 base and V by 4 bases; bases with no gene match: 8. CDR1 and CDR2 from the germline V gene are LGHNA and YNFKEQ. The CDR3 sequence is 17 residues long.

The table lists this clonotype with a few counts. J is TRBJ2-3 and V is TRBV6-6; 8 bases fit TRBD2. The CDR3 has 16 amino acids. Germline V gene lookup returns CDR1 MNHNY and CDR2 SVGAGI (reference sequence). V lost 4 bases to trimming and J lost 2 bases; unmatched junction nucleotides: 8. The CDR3 sequence is CASSSPSGSITDTQYF. The CDR3 DNA sequence: TGTGCCAGCAGTTCACCTAGCGGGTCAATCACAGATACGCAGTATTTT.

This clonotype showed up just a few times. This chain uses TRBV3-1 with TRBJ2-1; possibly TRBD2 for D (5 bases). The CDR3 loop spans 13 amino acids. Trimming stripped 1 base from V and 10 bases from J, with 11 bases between. Germline V CDR1 and CDR2: LGHDT, YNNKEL (reference sequence). CDR3 nucleotide sequence: TGTGCCAGCAGCCAAGTGGAAGCGGAGGAGCAGTTCTTC. As protein: CASSQVEAEEQFF.